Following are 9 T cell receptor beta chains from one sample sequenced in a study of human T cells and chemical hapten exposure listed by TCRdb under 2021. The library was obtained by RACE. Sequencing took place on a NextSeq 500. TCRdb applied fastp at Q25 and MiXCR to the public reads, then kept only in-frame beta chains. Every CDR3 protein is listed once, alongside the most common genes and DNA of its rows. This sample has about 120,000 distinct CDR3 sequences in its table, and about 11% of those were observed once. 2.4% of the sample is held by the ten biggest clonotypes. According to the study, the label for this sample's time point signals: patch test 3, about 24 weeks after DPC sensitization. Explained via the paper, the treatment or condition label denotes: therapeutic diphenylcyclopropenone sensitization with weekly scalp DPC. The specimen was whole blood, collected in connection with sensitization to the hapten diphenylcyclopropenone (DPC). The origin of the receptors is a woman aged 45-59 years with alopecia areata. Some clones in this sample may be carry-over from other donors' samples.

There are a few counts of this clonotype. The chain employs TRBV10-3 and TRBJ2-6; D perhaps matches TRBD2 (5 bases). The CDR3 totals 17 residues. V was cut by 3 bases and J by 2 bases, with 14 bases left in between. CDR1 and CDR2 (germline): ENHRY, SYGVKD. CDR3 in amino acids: CAISDKGPGAGANVLTF. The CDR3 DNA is TGTGCCATCAGTGATAAGGGCCCCGGGGCTGGGGCCAACGTCCTGACTTTC.

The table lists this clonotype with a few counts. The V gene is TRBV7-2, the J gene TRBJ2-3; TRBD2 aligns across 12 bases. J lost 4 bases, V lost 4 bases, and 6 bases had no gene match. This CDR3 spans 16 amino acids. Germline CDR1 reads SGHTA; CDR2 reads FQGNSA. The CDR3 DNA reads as TGTGCCAGCAGCTCTAGCGGGGGGGCCCCCCCAGATACGCAGTATTTT. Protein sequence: CASSSSGGAPPDTQYF.

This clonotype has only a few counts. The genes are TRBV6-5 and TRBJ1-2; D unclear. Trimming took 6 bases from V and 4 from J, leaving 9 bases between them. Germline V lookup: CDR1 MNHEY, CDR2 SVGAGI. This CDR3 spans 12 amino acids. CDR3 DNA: TGTGCCAGCAGCGAGACATCCTATGGCTACACCTTC. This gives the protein CASSETSYGYTF.

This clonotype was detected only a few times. CDR3 region: CASSLSYQPQHF. CDR3 in DNA: TGTGCCAGCAGCCTCAGCTATCAGCCCCAGCATTTT. The chain carries TRBV6-1 and TRBJ1-5; D gene ambiguous. Trimming shortened V by 6 bases and J by 5 bases, and 8 bases separated the two germline ends. Germline CDR1 MNHNS, CDR2 SASEGT. The length of the CDR3 is 12 residues.

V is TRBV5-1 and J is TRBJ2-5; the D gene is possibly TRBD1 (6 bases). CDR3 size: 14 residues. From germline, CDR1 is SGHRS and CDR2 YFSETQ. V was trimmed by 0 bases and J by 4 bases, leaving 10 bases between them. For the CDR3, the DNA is TGCGCCAGCAGCTTGGGGACAGTCAGAGAGACCCAGTACTTC. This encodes CASSLGTVRETQYF. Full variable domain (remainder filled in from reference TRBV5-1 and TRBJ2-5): KAGVTQTPRYLIKTRGQQVTLSCSPISGHRSVSWYQQTPGQGLQFLFEYFSETQRNKGNFPGRFSGRQFSNSRSEMNVSTLELGDSALYLCASSLGTVRETQYFGPGTRLLVL.

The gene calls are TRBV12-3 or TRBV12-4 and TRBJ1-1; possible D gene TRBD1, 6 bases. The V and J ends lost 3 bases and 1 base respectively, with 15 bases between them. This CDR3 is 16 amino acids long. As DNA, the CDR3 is TGTGCCAGCAGTTTGGCGGGGGCTTCCTCGAACACTGAAGCTTTCTTT. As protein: CASSLAGASSNTEAFF.

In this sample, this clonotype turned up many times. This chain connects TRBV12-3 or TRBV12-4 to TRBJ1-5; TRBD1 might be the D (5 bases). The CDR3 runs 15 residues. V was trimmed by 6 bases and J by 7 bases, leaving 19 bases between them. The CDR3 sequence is CASSLAQGEYQPQHF. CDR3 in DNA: TGTGCCAGCAGCCTAGCGCAGGGTGAATACCAGCCCCAGCATTTT.

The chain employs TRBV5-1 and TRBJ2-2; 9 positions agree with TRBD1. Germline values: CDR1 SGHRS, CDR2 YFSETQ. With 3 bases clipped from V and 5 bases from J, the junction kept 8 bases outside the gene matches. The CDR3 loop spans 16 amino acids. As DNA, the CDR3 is TGCGCCAGCAGCTGGACGGGACAGGGAGAAACCGGGGAGCTGTTTTTT. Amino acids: CASSWTGQGETGELFF.

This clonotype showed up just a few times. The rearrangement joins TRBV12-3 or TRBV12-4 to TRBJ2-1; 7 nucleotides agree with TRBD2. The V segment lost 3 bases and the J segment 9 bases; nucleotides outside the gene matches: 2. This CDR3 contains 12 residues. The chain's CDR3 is CASSFWGGEQFF. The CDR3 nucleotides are TGTGCCAGCAGTTTCTGGGGGGGTGAGCAGTTCTTC.